The 27 T cell receptor beta chains in this list originate from one sample, sequenced in a study of T cell repertoires in cytomegalovirus infection. TCRdb re-analysed the reads in MiXCR, keeping a single row per CDR3 protein. The data show about half a million distinct CDR3 sequences, with around a third seen just once and 15% to 20% held by the top ten. Their recognized antigens are unknown. The sample consisted of cultured PBMCs, taken from culture after CMV antigen stimulation. The receptors were sampled from a human donor in good health (CMV status not recorded). Some clones in this sample may be carry-over from other donors' samples.

This clonotype was counted between two and nine times. The rearrangement links TRBV20-1 to TRBJ2-1, with TRBD2 matching 10 bases. The junction had 16 bases not matched to a gene; V was cut back by 4 bases and J by 10 bases. Germline loops: CDR1 DFQATT, CDR2 SNEGSKA (reference sequence). This CDR3 region has 16 residues. The DNA for the CDR3 is TGCAGTGCTACCAGGACTAGCGGCATGTCCGGGGGAGAGCAGTTCTTC. It codes for CSATRTSGMSGGEQFF.

This clonotype turned up a few times. The rearrangement links TRBV6-1 to TRBJ1-5; D may be TRBD1 (6 bases). The CDR3 length is 15 residues. Looked up from germline, CDR1 is MNHNS and CDR2 is SASEGT. Between the trimmed V and J ends, which lost 7 bases and 0 bases, there was a span of 13 bases. The CDR3 sequence is CASTPTGASNQPQHF. The DNA for the CDR3 is TGTGCCAGCACCCCGACAGGCGCTAGCAATCAGCCCCAGCATTTT.

This clonotype was observed a few times. The CDR3 DNA reads TGTGCCAGCAGCGGGAGACAGGGGCTTTACGGTGAGCAGTTCTTC. This sequence encodes CASSGRQGLYGEQFF. This chain links TRBV12-3 or TRBV12-4 with TRBJ2-1; 8 bases line up with TRBD1. V shed 6 bases and J 9 bases; nucleotides not matched to a gene: 13. This CDR3 has 15 amino acids.

This clonotype was seen ten or more times. The chain combines TRBV7-2 with TRBJ2-1; 7 bases are a match to TRBD2. Trimming cost V 2 bases and J 4 bases; bases outside gene matches: 11. Germline CDR1 and CDR2: SGHTA and FQGNSA. This CDR3 contains 17 residues. CDR3 protein: CASSLSSVAGFYNEQFF. CDR3 coding DNA: TGTGCCAGCAGCTTAAGTTCGGTAGCGGGCTTTTACAATGAGCAGTTCTTC.

There are a few counts of this clonotype. This chain joins TRBV28 and TRBJ2-4; 9 bases line up with TRBD1. Trimming at V came to 7 bases and at J to 1 base, leaving 8 bases not matched to a gene. This CDR3 comprises 16 residues. Germline CDR1 is MDHEN and CDR2 is SYDVKM. The CDR3 loop reads CASKTWTGDAKNIQYF. The DNA for the CDR3 is TGTGCCAGCAAAACGTGGACAGGGGACGCCAAAAACATTCAGTACTTC.

The gene calls are TRBV5-4 and TRBJ2-1; no definite D call. The germline V gene has CDR1 SGHNT and CDR2 YYREEE (reference sequence). Between the trimmed V and J ends, which lost 5 bases and 9 bases, there was a span of 9 bases. The CDR3 contains 11 residues. CDR3 bases: TGTGCCAGCAGTGCCTTAGGTGAGCAGTTCTTC. As protein: CASSALGEQFF. Full variable domain (outside the CDR3, taken from reference TRBV5-4 and TRBJ2-1): ETGVTQSPTHLIKTRGQQVTLRCSSQSGHNTVSWYQQALGQGPQFIFQYYREEENGRGNFPPRFSGLQFPNYSSELNVNALELDDSALYLCASSALGEQFFGPGTRLTVL.

This clonotype was counted many times. This chain uses TRBV7-8 with TRBJ2-3; TRBD1 might be the D (5 bases). With 1 base removed from V and 2 bases from J, the gap between germline ends came to 7 bases. CDR3 length: 14 residues. Germline V lookup: CDR1 SGHVS, CDR2 FQNEAQ. The CDR3 nucleotides read TGTGCCAGCAGCTTAGACAGGATCACAGATACGCAGTATTTT. This encodes CASSLDRITDTQYF.

The chain recombines TRBV24-1 with TRBJ2-5; a possible D gene is TRBD1 (5 bases). Between the trimmed V and J ends, which lost 3 bases and 1 base, there was a span of 11 bases. The CDR3 sequence is 15 residues long. The germline gives CDR1 KGHDR, CDR2 SFDVKD. The CDR3 nucleotides read TGTGCCACCAGTGATGCCAGGGCTATCCAAGAGACCCAGTACTTC. This translates into CATSDARAIQETQYF.

The table lists this clonotype with a few counts. The DNA of the CDR3 is TGTGCCAGCAGCTTTACAGATGTCACTGAAGCTTTCTTT. Amino acids: CASSFTDVTEAFF. The chain employs TRBV11-2 and TRBJ1-1, with D hard to call. The CDR3 covers 13 residues. Germline loops: CDR1 SGHAT, CDR2 FQNNGV. The V end lost 3 bases, the J end lost 4 bases, and 9 bases lay between the germline ends.

V gene TRBV12-3 or TRBV12-4 combines with J gene TRBJ2-7; tentative D call: TRBD1 (6 bases). The CDR3 length is 13 residues. Trimming took 1 base from V and 5 from J, leaving 9 bases between them. This chain's CDR3 is CASSLGTVNEQYV. In DNA, the CDR3 is TGTGCCAGCAGTTTAGGGACAGTTAACGAGCAGTACGTC.

The chain links TRBV7-2 to TRBJ2-7; D is possibly TRBD1 or TRBD2 (5 bases each). Trimming removed 4 bases at V and 6 bases at J, with 22 bases between. This CDR3 region has 16 residues. Germline V lookup: CDR1 SGHTA, CDR2 FQGNSA. CDR3 protein: CASSSGHGVLGSEQYF. The CDR3 DNA reads TGTGCCAGCAGCTCAGGGCATGGGGTCCTAGGGAGCGAGCAGTACTTC.

The sample holds a few counts of this clonotype. V gene TRBV7-9 combines with J gene TRBJ1-5; D is unresolved. The germline CDR1 and CDR2 sequences are SEHNR and FQNEAQ (reference sequence). This CDR3 comprises 14 residues. V was pared by 0 bases and J by 2 bases, with 5 bases between. The CDR3 bases are TGTGCCAGCAGCTTAGCGGAGGGCAATCAGCCCCAGCATTTT. Translation gives CASSLAEGNQPQHF. Drawing the rest from reference TRBV7-9 and TRBJ1-5, the complete variable domain is DTGVSQNPRHKITKRGQNVTFRCDPISEHNRLYWYRQTLGQGPEFLTYFQNEAQLEKSRLLSDRFSAERPKGSFSTLEIQRTEQGDSAMYLCASSLAEGNQPQHFGDGTRLSIL.

This clonotype was seen ten or more times. V usage is TRBV28 and J usage is TRBJ2-7; D call uncertain. Germline CDR1 MDHEN, CDR2 SYDVKM. The CDR3 is 12 amino acids. V gave up 10 bases and J gave up 2 bases, with 12 bases separating them. The CDR3 here is CATSAQPYEQYV. Written as DNA, the CDR3 is TGTGCCACGAGTGCACAGCCCTACGAGCAGTACGTC.

This clonotype was seen more than once but under ten times. Written as DNA, the CDR3 is TGTGCCAGTAGTATTTCTCCGCCTGCGAAGGGGCCCCCATACAATGAGCAGTTCTTC. Amino acids: CASSISPPAKGPPYNEQFF. The chain uses TRBV19 and TRBJ2-1; D is perhaps TRBD1 (5 bases). The CDR3 is 19 residues long. Germline V gives CDR1 LNHDA, CDR2 SQIVND (reference sequence). Trimming stripped 3 bases from V and 4 bases from J, with 25 bases between.

V usage is TRBV27 and J usage is TRBJ2-5; the D call may be TRBD1 or TRBD2 (5 bases each). The CDR3 contains 13 residues. The germline V and J ends were trimmed by 8 bases and 0 bases, with 10 bases remaining between them. Germline CDR1 is MNHEY and CDR2 is SMNVEV (reference sequence). The CDR3 DNA reads TGTGCCAGCTCCTGGGACGACCAAGAGACCCAGTACTTC. As protein: CASSWDDQETQYF.

In its sample, this clonotype was seen a few times. The chain has TRBV6-5 and TRBJ2-5, with TRBD2 matching over 14 bases. V lost 5 bases to trimming and J lost 5 bases; unmatched junction nucleotides: 7. Per germline, CDR1 MNHEY and CDR2 SVGAGI. This CDR3 contains 16 residues. The CDR3 region is CASSQTSGRAGETQYF. DNA of the CDR3: TGTGCCAGCAGTCAGACTAGCGGGAGGGCCGGGGAGACCCAGTACTTC.

This clonotype was recorded at least ten times. The chain couples TRBV7-2 to TRBJ2-3, with a tentative D call TRBD1 (6 bases). The CDR3 contains 15 residues. Germline CDR1 and CDR2: SGHTA and FQGNSA. The germline V and J ends were trimmed by 1 base and 3 bases, with 11 bases remaining between them. The CDR3 here is CASSLEGQGTDTQYF. The CDR3 coding sequence is TGTGCCAGCAGCTTAGAGGGGCAGGGGACAGATACGCAGTATTTT.

The chain is built from TRBV10-3 and TRBJ2-7; TRBD1 might be the D (6 bases). CDR1 is ENHRY, CDR2 SYGVKD, per germline. V lost 10 bases to trimming and J lost 2 bases, with 18 bases between them. This CDR3 contains 14 residues. The CDR3 nucleotides are TGTGCCAGCTCAGGGGATCGGATTCCCTACGAGCAGTACTTC. Translated, it gives CASSGDRIPYEQYF.

This chain uses TRBV7-2 with TRBJ2-1, with 9 bases that match TRBD1. Germline CDR1 SGHTA, CDR2 FQGNSA. The V and J ends lost 3 bases and 4 bases, in that order; junction bases with no gene match: 7. The CDR3 is made up of 16 amino acids. The CDR3 here is CASSFIGTGNYNEQFF. The CDR3 bases are TGTGCCAGCAGCTTCATCGGGACAGGGAATTACAATGAGCAGTTCTTC.

The chain couples TRBV6-5 to TRBJ2-5; a possible D gene is TRBD2 (6 bases). CDR3 size: 14 residues. Germline V CDR1 and CDR2: MNHEY, SVGAGI. Trimming shortened V by 5 bases and J by 2 bases, and 12 bases separated the two germline ends. The CDR3 bases are TGTGCCAGCAGTGTGGCGGGACCACAAGAGACCCAGTACTTC. It codes for CASSVAGPQETQYF.

This clonotype was picked up a small number of times. The V gene is TRBV6-2 or TRBV6-3, the J gene TRBJ1-5; no clear D. Germline V gene sequence: CDR1 MNHEY, CDR2 SVGEGT. The germline V and J ends were trimmed by 0 bases and 5 bases, with 8 bases remaining between them. This CDR3 contains 14 residues. As DNA, the CDR3 is TGTGCCAGCAGTTACTCGTTTGGGGATCAGCCCCAGCATTTT. This sequence encodes CASSYSFGDQPQHF.

This clonotype was counted only a few times. The V and J genes are TRBV7-8 and TRBJ2-1; 9 bases are shared with TRBD2. This CDR3 is 16 amino acids long. V gave up 5 bases and J gave up 6 bases; unmatched junction bases: 11. Germline V gene lookup returns CDR1 SGHVS and CDR2 FQNEAQ. CDR3 amino acids: CASSVGLARSGNEQFF. As DNA, the CDR3 is TGTGCCAGCAGCGTGGGACTAGCTCGAAGTGGCAATGAGCAGTTCTTC.

There are a few counts of this clonotype. This chain connects TRBV4-1 to TRBJ1-3; D is unresolved. The CDR3 is 14 residues long. Trimming removed 5 bases at V and 0 bases at J, with 8 bases between. Per germline, CDR1 MGHRA and CDR2 YSYEKL. The CDR3 DNA reads TGCGCCAGCAGCTACATCTACTCTGGAAACACCATATATTTT. Translation gives CASSYIYSGNTIYF.

This chain joins TRBV29-1 and TRBJ2-1; D may be TRBD1 or TRBD2 (5 bases each). Trimming took 6 bases from V and 8 from J, leaving 20 bases between them. This CDR3 spans 14 amino acids. Germline lookup yields CDR1 SQVTM and CDR2 ANQGSEA. CDR3 nucleotide sequence: TGCAGCGTGAGAGGGGTTCAGTGGGGAGATGAGCAGTTCTTC. It encodes CSVRGVQWGDEQFF.

This clonotype has just a few counts. J is TRBJ2-5 and V is TRBV7-9, with 7 bases matching TRBD1. V was pared by 5 bases and J by 3 bases, with 6 bases of the junction left unmatched. The V gene's germline CDR1 is SEHNR and CDR2 FQNEAQ (reference sequence). CDR3 length equals 14 residues. In nucleotides, the CDR3 is TGTGCCAGCAGCAAGCCGGGGACAGAAGAGACCCAGTACTTC. This sequence encodes CASSKPGTEETQYF.

The J gene is TRBJ1-5, the V gene TRBV29-1; perhaps TRBD1 as D (5 bases). V was shortened by 4 bases and J by 2 bases, with 9 bases between the two germline ends. This CDR3 is built from 13 residues. Germline V CDR1 and CDR2: SQVTM, ANQGSEA. The CDR3 bases are TGCAGCGTTGTAGAGACAGGCAATCAGCCCCAGCATTTT. Protein: CSVVETGNQPQHF.

The chain employs TRBV28 and TRBJ2-3; 7 bases are a match to TRBD2. The J segment lost 4 bases and the V segment lost 4 bases, leaving 11 bases of the junction unmatched. This CDR3 contains 16 residues. The V gene's germline CDR1 is MDHEN and CDR2 SYDVKM. The CDR3 region has the DNA TGTGCCAGCAGTTCTGCGGGAGCGCAAGGAGCAGATACGCAGTATTTT. This codes for CASSSAGAQGADTQYF.